This T cell receptor (beta chain) comes out of a study of blood T cell repertoires in COVID-19. Study-level information: Acute and convalescent COVID-19 specimens originated in the United States, Italy and Spain. Sources were T cells, B-cell-depleted T cells, or PBMCs; the material itself was cDNA or gDNA.

Original processing methods: Nucleated cell number was recorded as an estimate derived from reference gene primer amplification. TCRdb's table, derived via immunoSEQ multiplex PCR, lists solely in-frame clones and lacks some. The D gene and trimming were derived from the DNA, and the V and J assignments and clone size from that table. The data contain over 100,000 clones, around 80% of them singletons. This CDR3 is built from 13 residues. V lost 5 bases to trimming and J lost 8 bases; unmatched junction nucleotides: 3. The receptor was derived from a woman aged 70-85 years with acute or convalescent COVID-19. Sequencing was done on a sample of peripheral blood. The V gene is TRBV12-3 or TRBV12-4, the J gene TRBJ1-5, with 10 bases fitting TRBD1. CDR3 coding DNA: TGTGCCAGCAGTCGGACAGGGGGTGAGCCCCAGCATTTT. Translated: CASSRTGGEPQHF.